One sample yielded the 7 T cell receptor beta chains listed below, sequenced in a study of T cell responses to AZD1222 COVID-19 vaccine. The method was immunoSEQ multiplex PCR; TCRdb's version includes in-frame clones alone and lacks a portion of them. Of some 130,000 clones listed, roughly 88% are singletons. The specimen comprised peripheral blood, sampled 28 days after the second AZD1222 dose. Receptors were obtained from an adult who received the AZD1222 COVID-19 vaccine.

This clone occurred once. The chain joins TRBV2 to TRBJ1-4; TRBD1 matches at 10 bases. Per the germline V gene, CDR1 is SNHLY and CDR2 is FYNNEI. V dropped 8 bases and J dropped 11; count of bases not matched to a gene: 11. The CDR3 totals 14 residues. The CDR3 here is CASQTGQGGPKLFF. CDR3 nucleotide sequence: TGTGCCAGCCAAACAGGACAGGGGGGACCCAAACTGTTTTTT.

The rearrangement uses TRBV2 and TRBJ2-3, with 11 bases aligning to TRBD2. The CDR3 has 21 amino acids. Germline CDR1 SNHLY, CDR2 FYNNEI. V dropped 0 bases and J dropped 3; count of bases not matched to a gene: 17. In DNA form, the CDR3 reads TGTGCCAGCAGTGAAGCGCTTCCACTAGCGGGAGATGGGTATTCGACAGATACGCAGTATTTT. This gives the protein CASSEALPLAGDGYSTDTQYF.

The chain combines TRBV5-4 with TRBJ1-5; D gene unclear. V was cut by 4 bases and J by 5 bases, with 10 bases left in between. Germline CDR1 is SGHNT and CDR2 is YYREEE (reference sequence). The CDR3 consists of 13 residues. CDR3 amino acids: CASSASTDQPQHF. The CDR3, as DNA: TGTGCCAGCAGCGCCTCGACCGATCAGCCCCAGCATTTT. The variable domain in full, completed from reference TRBV5-4 and TRBJ1-5, reads ETGVTQSPTHLIKTRGQQVTLRCSSQSGHNTVSWYQQALGQGPQFIFQYYREEENGRGNFPPRFSGLQFPNYSSELNVNALELDDSALYLCASSASTDQPQHFGDGTRLSIL.

The chain recombines TRBV5-1 with TRBJ1-2; 8 nucleotides align to TRBD1. Unmatched junction bases numbered 9, after V lost 4 bases and J lost 4 bases. The CDR3 has 15 residues. Per the germline V gene, CDR1 is SGHRS and CDR2 is YFSETQ. This chain's CDR3 is CASSTAGGGGYGYTF. CDR3 nucleotide sequence: TGCGCCAGCAGCACGGCAGGGGGCGGTGGCTATGGCTACACCTTC.

The chain employs TRBV29-1 and TRBJ1-1, with TRBD1 matching 9 bases. This CDR3 is built from 13 residues. CDR1 and CDR2 from the germline V gene are SQVTM and ANQGSEA. V lost 7 bases and J lost 4; bases outside the gene matches: 7. The CDR3 loop is CSAQTGGGTEAFF. For the CDR3, the DNA is TGCAGCGCACAGACAGGGGGAGGCACTGAAGCTTTCTTT. Supplemented by reference TRBV29-1 and TRBJ1-1, the full variable domain reads SAVISQKPSRDICQRGTSLTIQCQVDSQVTMMFWYRQQPGQSLTLIATANQGSEATYESGFVIDKFPISRPNLTFSTLTVSNMSPEDSSIYLCSAQTGGGTEAFFGQGTRLTVV.

The sample holds a few counts of this clone. The J gene is TRBJ2-3, the V gene TRBV5-6, with D perhaps TRBD1 (6 bases). Trimming left V 0 bases short and J 2 bases short, with 7 bases between. Germline V gene lookup returns CDR1 SGHDT and CDR2 YYEEEE. The CDR3 consists of 14 residues. CDR3 sequence (DNA): TGTGCCAGCAGCTTGGGGGGGCACACAGATACGCAGTATTTT. Translating gives CASSLGGHTDTQYF.

The chain carries TRBV19 and TRBJ1-3; D unresolved. CDR3 size: 15 residues. V gave up 3 bases and J gave up 2 bases, with 11 bases separating them. Germline V gene sequence: CDR1 LNHDA, CDR2 SQIVND (reference sequence). The CDR3 coding sequence is TGTGCCAGTAGTATCTACCTCCAAACTGGAAACACCATATATTTT. Residues: CASSIYLQTGNTIYF.